What follows is one TCR beta chain and its context. This CDR3 contains 14 residues. J lost 5 bases, V lost 5 bases, and 6 bases had no gene match. Germline CDR1 is PRHDT and CDR2 is FYEKMQ (reference sequence). How the authors handled the data: Amplified reference gene primers provided the basis for estimating nucleated cell counts. Produced via immunoSEQ multiplex PCR; TCRdb's table is partial and in-frame only. V, J and clone size are those of that table, while D and trimming were read from the DNA. Here the sample spans 150,000 to 200,000 clones, 88% being singletons. This record belongs to a study of blood T cell repertoires in COVID-19. Study as a whole: The United States, Italy and Spain provided the acute and convalescent COVID-19 samples.

Sequenced: peripheral blood. The chain is built from TRBV13 and TRBJ1-1, with 9 bases aligning to TRBD1. This receptor was identified in a man in his sixties with acute or convalescent COVID-19. The CDR3 nucleotides are TGTGCCAGCAGCAACCCGGGACAGGGAACTGAAGCTTTCTTT. It encodes CASSNPGQGTEAFF.